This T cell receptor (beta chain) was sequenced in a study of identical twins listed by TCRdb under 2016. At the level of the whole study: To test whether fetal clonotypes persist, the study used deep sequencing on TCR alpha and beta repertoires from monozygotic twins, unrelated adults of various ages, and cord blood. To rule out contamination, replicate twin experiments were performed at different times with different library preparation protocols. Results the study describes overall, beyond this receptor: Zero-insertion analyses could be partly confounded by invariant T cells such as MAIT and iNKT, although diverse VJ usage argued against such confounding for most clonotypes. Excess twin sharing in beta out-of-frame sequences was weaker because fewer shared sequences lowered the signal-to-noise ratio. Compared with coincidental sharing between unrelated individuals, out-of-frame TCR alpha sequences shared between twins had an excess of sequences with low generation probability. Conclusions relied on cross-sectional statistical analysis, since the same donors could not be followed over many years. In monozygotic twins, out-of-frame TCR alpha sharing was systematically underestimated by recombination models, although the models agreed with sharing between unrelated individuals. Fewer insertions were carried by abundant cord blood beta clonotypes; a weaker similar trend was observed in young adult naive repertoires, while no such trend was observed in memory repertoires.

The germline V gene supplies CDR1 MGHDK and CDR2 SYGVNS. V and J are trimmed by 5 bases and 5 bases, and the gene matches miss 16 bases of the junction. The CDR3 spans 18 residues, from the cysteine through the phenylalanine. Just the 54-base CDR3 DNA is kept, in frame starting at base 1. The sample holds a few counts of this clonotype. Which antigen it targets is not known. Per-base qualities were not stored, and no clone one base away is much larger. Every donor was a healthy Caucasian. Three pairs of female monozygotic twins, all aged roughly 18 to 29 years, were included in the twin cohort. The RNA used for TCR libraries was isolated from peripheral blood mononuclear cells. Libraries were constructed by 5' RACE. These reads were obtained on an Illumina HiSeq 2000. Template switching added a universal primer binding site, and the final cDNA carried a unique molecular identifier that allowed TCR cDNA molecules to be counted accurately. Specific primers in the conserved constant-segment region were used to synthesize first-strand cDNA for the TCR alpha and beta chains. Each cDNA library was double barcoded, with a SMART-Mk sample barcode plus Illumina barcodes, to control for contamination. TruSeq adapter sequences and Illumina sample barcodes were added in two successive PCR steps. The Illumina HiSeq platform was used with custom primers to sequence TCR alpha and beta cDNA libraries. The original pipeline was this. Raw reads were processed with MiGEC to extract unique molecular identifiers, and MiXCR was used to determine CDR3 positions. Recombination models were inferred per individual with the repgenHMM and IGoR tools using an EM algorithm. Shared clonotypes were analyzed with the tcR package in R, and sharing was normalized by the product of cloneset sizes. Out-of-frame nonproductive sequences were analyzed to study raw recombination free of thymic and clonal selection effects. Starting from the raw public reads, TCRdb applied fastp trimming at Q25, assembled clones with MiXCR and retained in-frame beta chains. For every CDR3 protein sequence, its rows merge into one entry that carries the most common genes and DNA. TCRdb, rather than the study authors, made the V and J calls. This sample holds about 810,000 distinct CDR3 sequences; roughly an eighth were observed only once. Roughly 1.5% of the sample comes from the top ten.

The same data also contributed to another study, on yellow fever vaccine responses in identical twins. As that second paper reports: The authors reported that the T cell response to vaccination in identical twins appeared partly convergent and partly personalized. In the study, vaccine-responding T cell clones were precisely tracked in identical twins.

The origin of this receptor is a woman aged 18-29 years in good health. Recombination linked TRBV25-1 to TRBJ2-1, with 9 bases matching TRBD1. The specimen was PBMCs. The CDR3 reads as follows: CASSLAVSSGTGNNEQFF. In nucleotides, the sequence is TGTGCCAGCAGTCTGGCTGTCAGTTCCGGGACAGGGAACAATGAGCAGTTCTTC.